One sample yielded the 27 T cell receptor beta chains listed below, sequenced in a study of blood T cell repertoires in COVID-19. Clones were read by immunoSEQ multiplex PCR, and TCRdb kept only the in-frame ones, dropping some. The top ten hold roughly 2% of the sample, which has some 300,000 clones, about 88% seen once. The sample taken for sequencing was PBMCs or T cells enriched from blood (not recorded which). These receptors were obtained from an older woman in a cohort exposed to, infected with or recovered from COVID-19 (not recorded which).

The rearrangement links TRBV5-1 to TRBJ1-6; possibly TRBD1 for D (6 bases). The V gene lost 0 bases and the J gene lost 5 bases, with 9 bases spanning the gap. CDR3 length equals 15 residues. The germline V gene encodes CDR1 SGHRS and CDR2 YFSETQ. CDR3 in amino acids: CASSLADRDNSPLHF. The CDR3 bases are TGCGCCAGCAGCTTGGCGGACAGAGATAATTCACCCCTCCACTTT.

This clone was recorded many times. The chain employs TRBV19 and TRBJ2-1; 7 bases fit TRBD1. Per the germline V gene, CDR1 is LNHDA and CDR2 is SQIVND (reference sequence). There are 14 residues in the CDR3. V lost 9 bases, J lost 2 bases, and 7 bases stayed unmatched. The CDR3, as DNA: TGTGCCAGCAGGGGGTTAGGTGCCTACAATGAGCAGTTCTTC. Translating it yields CASRGLGAYNEQFF. Filled out from reference TRBV19 and TRBJ2-1, the complete variable domain reads DGGITQSPKYLFRKEGQNVTLSCEQNLNHDAMYWYRQDPGQGLRLIYYSQIVNDFQKGDIAEGYSVSREKKESFPLTVTSAQKNPTAFYLCASRGLGAYNEQFFGPGTRLTVL.

The chain is built from TRBV3-1 (or the pseudogene TRBV3-2) and TRBJ2-7, with 8 bases that match TRBD2. The junction had 4 bases not matched to a gene; V was cut back by 0 bases and J by 3 bases. CDR3 size: 15 residues. Germline values: CDR1 LGHDT, CDR2 YNNKEL (reference sequence). The DNA of the CDR3 is TGTGCCAGCAGCCAAGAGGCGGGAGGCCTCTACGAGCAGTACTTC. This gives the protein CASSQEAGGLYEQYF.

CDR3 sequence: CAWNKDGSAGYTF. CDR3 DNA: TGTGCCTGGAACAAAGACGGGTCGGCTGGCTACACCTTC. The V gene is TRBV30, the J gene TRBJ1-2; no clear D. Germline lookup yields CDR1 GTSNPN and CDR2 SVGIG (reference sequence). Trimming removed 4 bases at V and 7 bases at J, with 16 bases between. CDR3 length: 13 amino acids.

V usage is TRBV5-1 and J usage is TRBJ1-1, with 8 bases matching TRBD1. The V and J ends lost 3 bases and 1 base, in that order; junction bases with no gene match: 8. The CDR3 is 16 residues long. The germline gives CDR1 SGHRS, CDR2 YFSETQ. The CDR3 protein is CASSSTQGDGNTEAFF. CDR3 nucleotide sequence: TGCGCCAGCAGCTCCACACAGGGGGATGGGAACACTGAAGCTTTCTTT.

The V call is TRBV5-6, the J call TRBJ1-3, with D possibly being TRBD1 (5 bases). CDR3 length: 14 amino acids. CDR1 SGHDT and CDR2 YYEEEE come from the germline V gene. V lost 0 bases and J lost 4, with 8 bases in between. The CDR3 DNA follows: TGTGCCAGCAGCTTGGAGGGGCTCGGAAACACCATATATTTT. Its translation: CASSLEGLGNTIYF.

The chain employs TRBV18 and TRBJ2-5, with D maybe TRBD1 (5 bases). This CDR3 spans 19 amino acids. V gave up 0 bases and J gave up 3 bases, with 23 bases separating them. The germline V gene has CDR1 KGHSH and CDR2 LQKENI. The CDR3 region has the DNA TGTGCCAGCTCACCACCGTCAGGGCGCTTCCTTTTTTGGGAAGAGACCCAGTACTTC. It is translated as CASSPPSGRFLFWEETQYF.

This rearrangement joins TRBV11-3 to TRBJ1-1, with D possibly TRBD1 on 6 matching bases. CDR3 length: 13 amino acids. Germline loops: CDR1 SGHNT, CDR2 YENEEA. V shed 5 bases and J shed 1 base, with 8 bases lying between them. CDR3 DNA sequence: TGTGCCAGCAGCAAGGACAGGAACACTGAAGCTTTCTTT. Protein: CASSKDRNTEAFF. The full variable domain, completed using reference TRBV11-3 and TRBJ1-1, is EAGVVQSPRYKIIEKKQPVAFWCNPISGHNTLYWYLQNLGQGPELLIRYENEEAVDDSQLPKDRFSAERLKGVDSTLKIQPAELGDSAVYLCASSKDRNTEAFFGQGTRLTVV.

In this sample, this clone turned up once. This chain connects TRBV12-3 or TRBV12-4 to TRBJ1-2; perhaps TRBD1 as D (6 bases). The CDR3 spans 12 residues. V was trimmed by 2 bases and J by 12 bases, leaving 13 bases between them. The CDR3 nucleotides read TGTGCCAGCAGTTTACGACAGGTTGGAAACACCTTC. Residues: CASSLRQVGNTF.

The count of this clone is one. The V and J genes are TRBV5-1 and TRBJ1-3, with 8 positions matching TRBD1. Unmatched junction bases numbered 2, after V lost 3 bases and J lost 0 bases. The CDR3 has 15 amino acids. The V gene's germline CDR1 is SGHRS and CDR2 YFSETQ. The CDR3: CASSSQGGSGNTIYF. CDR3 nucleotide sequence: TGCGCCAGCAGCTCACAGGGGGGCTCTGGAAACACCATATATTTT.

V usage is TRBV5-1 and J usage is TRBJ1-1; TRBD1 aligns across 8 bases. Germline values: CDR1 SGHRS, CDR2 YFSETQ. CDR3 length: 14 residues. With 2 bases clipped from V and 3 bases from J, the junction kept 3 bases outside the gene matches. The CDR3 here is CASSFQGADTEAFF. The CDR3 DNA is TGCGCCAGCAGCTTCCAGGGGGCAGACACTGAAGCTTTCTTT.

The CDR3, as DNA: TGTGCCAGCAGTTTACCAGGAAGGATAAATGAAAAACTGTTTTTT. It specifies CASSLPGRINEKLFF. V gene TRBV28 combines with J gene TRBJ1-4; D remains unclear. Germline V lookup: CDR1 MDHEN, CDR2 SYDVKM. The CDR3 is made up of 15 amino acids. The V and J ends lost 2 bases and 5 bases respectively, with 12 bases between them.

The V call is TRBV5-1, the J call TRBJ2-7; 9 bases line up with TRBD1. Losses at the gene ends were 1 base for V and 0 bases for J; bases not matched to a gene: 5. From germline, CDR1 is SGHRS and CDR2 YFSETQ. The CDR3 has 16 amino acids. DNA for the CDR3: TGCGCCAGCAGCTTGCGGACAGGGGCGAACTCCTACGAGCAGTACTTC. This encodes CASSLRTGANSYEQYF.

In its sample, this clone was seen once. CDR3: CASKLQGSQFF. The CDR3 nucleotides read TGTGCCAGCAAACTACAGGGCTCGCAGTTCTTC. The chain uses TRBV2 and TRBJ2-1; possible D gene TRBD1, 6 bases. CDR1 SNHLY and CDR2 FYNNEI come from the germline V gene. Deletions cut 7 bases from V and 12 bases from J, with 13 bases between. This CDR3 comprises 11 residues. The complete variable domain, with remaining parts taken from reference TRBV2 and TRBJ2-1, reads EPEVTQTPSHQVTQMGQEVILRCVPISNHLYFYWYRQILGQKVEFLVSFYNNEISEKSEIFDDQFSVERPDGSNFTLKIRSTKLEDSAMYFCASKLQGSQFFGPGTRLTVL.

J is TRBJ1-3 and V is TRBV6-1; no firm D call. Germline V gene lookup returns CDR1 MNHNS and CDR2 SASEGT. V lost 3 bases and J 1 base, leaving 13 bases between the germline ends. This CDR3 comprises 16 residues. DNA for the CDR3: TGTGCCAGCAGTGACATAGTAGCGGGTTCTGGAAACACCATATATTTT. Translation gives CASSDIVAGSGNTIYF.

V gene TRBV7-9 combines with J gene TRBJ1-5; D is uncertain. The length of the CDR3 is 14 residues. From germline, CDR1 is SEHNR and CDR2 FQNEAQ (reference sequence). Trimming pared 1 base from V and 2 bases from J, leaving 6 bases between. CDR3 residues: CASSLGTGNQPQHF. The CDR3 region has the DNA TGTGCCAGCAGCTTAGGTACTGGCAATCAGCCCCAGCATTTT.

This rearrangement joins TRBV11-1 to TRBJ2-7, with 8 bases fitting TRBD2. Germline-derived CDR1 and CDR2 are SGHAT and FQDESV (reference sequence). This CDR3 has 14 amino acids. With 5 bases clipped from V and 7 bases from J, the junction kept 10 bases outside the gene matches. CDR3 protein: CASSLGTRDGEQYF. CDR3 nucleotides: TGTGCCAGCAGCCTTGGGACTAGGGACGGTGAGCAGTACTTC.

This rearrangement joins TRBV19 to TRBJ2-5, with 11 bases lining up with TRBD2. CDR3 length: 15 residues. Trimming at V came to 6 bases and at J to 5 bases, leaving 8 bases not matched to a gene. Germline lookup yields CDR1 LNHDA and CDR2 SQIVND (reference sequence). CDR3 in amino acids: CASSLLSGRAETQYF. In DNA, the CDR3 is TGTGCCAGTAGCCTCCTTAGCGGGAGGGCGGAGACCCAGTACTTC.

The J gene is TRBJ2-1, the V gene TRBV11-3, with 9 bases lining up with TRBD1. Losses at the gene ends were 1 base for V and 7 bases for J; bases not matched to a gene: 5. The CDR3 contains 15 residues. Germline V gives CDR1 SGHNT, CDR2 YENEEA. The CDR3 reads CASSLGDRVGNEQFF. CDR3 in DNA: TGTGCCAGCAGCTTAGGGGACAGGGTAGGGAATGAGCAGTTCTTC.

The V call is TRBV1, the J call TRBJ1-2. TRBV1 is listed as a pseudogene. The CDR3 extends over 15 amino acids. The DNA for the CDR3 is TGCACCAGCATCTTCCCCGGGGGAGGGAGGTATGGCTACACCTTC. Its translation: CTSIFPGGGRYGYTF.

This chain joins TRBV7-2 and TRBJ2-2; a possible D gene is TRBD2 (5 bases). The CDR3 is 14 amino acids. Deletions cut 3 bases from V and 4 bases from J, with 9 bases between. The germline V gene encodes CDR1 SGHTA and CDR2 FQGNSA. Here the CDR3 DNA reads TGTGCCAGCAGCTTTCTAGCCTCCACCGGGGAGCTGTTTTTT. It yields the protein CASSFLASTGELFF.

This chain uses TRBV11-3 with TRBJ2-1, with TRBD1 identical over 8 bases. Losses at the gene ends were 1 base for V and 6 bases for J; bases not matched to a gene: 5. Looked up from germline, CDR1 is SGHNT and CDR2 is YENEEA. CDR3 length: 15 residues. CDR3 coding DNA: TGTGCCAGCAGCTTAGGTCGGACAGGGTTCAATGAGCAGTTCTTC. It yields the protein CASSLGRTGFNEQFF.

The table lists this clone with a count of one. The rearrangement uses TRBV3-1 (or the pseudogene TRBV3-2) and TRBJ2-7; D gene ambiguous. Trimming took 5 bases from V and 3 from J, leaving 11 bases between them. Germline lookup yields CDR1 LGHDT and CDR2 YNNKEL (reference sequence). The CDR3 contains 13 residues. The CDR3: CASSFNSGYEQYF. CDR3 sequence (DNA): TGTGCCAGCAGCTTCAACAGTGGCTACGAGCAGTACTTC.

The genes are TRBV18 and TRBJ2-5; possible D gene TRBD1, 6 bases. CDR3 size: 13 residues. CDR1 and CDR2 from the germline V gene are KGHSH and LQKENI. V was shortened by 4 bases and J by 7 bases, with 13 bases between the two germline ends. CDR3 DNA sequence: TGTGCCAGCTCACAAAACAGGGATGTGACCCAGTACTTC. Its translation: CASSQNRDVTQYF. The variable domain in full, completed from reference TRBV18 and TRBJ2-5, reads NAGVMQNPRHLVRRRGQEARLRCSPMKGHSHVYWYRQLPEEGLKFMVYLQKENIIDESGMPKERFSAEFPKEGPSILRIQQVVRGDSAAYFCASSQNRDVTQYFGPGTRLLVL.

The chain recombines TRBV6-5 with TRBJ1-2, with a weak D call TRBD1 (6 bases). V dropped 6 bases and J dropped 6 bases, with 14 bases sitting between them. Germline CDR1 is MNHEY and CDR2 is SVGAGI. This CDR3 spans 13 amino acids. CDR3 sequence reads: CASRFGQIDGYTF. The CDR3 DNA follows: TGTGCCAGCAGATTTGGACAGATCGATGGCTACACCTTC.

The chain is built from TRBV11-2 and TRBJ2-4; 7 nucleotides line up with TRBD1. Germline V gene data show CDR1 as SGHAT and CDR2 as FQNNGV. This CDR3 region has 15 residues. Trimming cost V 1 base and J 1 base; bases outside gene matches: 1. The CDR3 is CASSLGGQAKNIQYF. CDR3 sequence (DNA): TGTGCCAGCAGCTTAGGGGGACAGGCCAAAAACATTCAGTACTTC.

This clone occurred a few times. This chain links TRBV28 with TRBJ1-1, with 8 bases lining up with TRBD1. The CDR3 has 17 amino acids. The V segment lost 7 bases and the J segment 0 bases; nucleotides outside the gene matches: 13. Germline CDR1 MDHEN, CDR2 SYDVKM. The CDR3 spells CASTKRQGRSMNTEAFF. Here the CDR3 DNA reads TGTGCCAGCACCAAGAGACAGGGGAGGTCCATGAACACTGAAGCTTTCTTT.